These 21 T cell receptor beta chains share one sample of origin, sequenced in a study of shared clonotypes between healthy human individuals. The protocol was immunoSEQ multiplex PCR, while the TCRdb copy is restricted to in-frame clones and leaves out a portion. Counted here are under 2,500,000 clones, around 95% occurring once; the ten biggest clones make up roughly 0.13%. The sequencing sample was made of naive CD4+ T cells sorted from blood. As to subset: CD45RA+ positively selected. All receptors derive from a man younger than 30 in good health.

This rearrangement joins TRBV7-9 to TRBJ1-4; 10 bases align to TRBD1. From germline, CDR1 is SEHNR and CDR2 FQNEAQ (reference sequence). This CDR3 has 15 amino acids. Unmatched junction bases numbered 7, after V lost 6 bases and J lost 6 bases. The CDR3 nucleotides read TGTGCCAGCAGTCCTGACAGGGGGCTTTATGAAAAACTGTTTTTT. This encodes CASSPDRGLYEKLFF. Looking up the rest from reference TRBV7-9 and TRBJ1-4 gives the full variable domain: DTGVSQNPRHKITKRGQNVTFRCDPISEHNRLYWYRQTLGQGPEFLTYFQNEAQLEKSRLLSDRFSAERPKGSFSTLEIQRTEQGDSAMYLCASSPDRGLYEKLFFGSGTQLSVL.

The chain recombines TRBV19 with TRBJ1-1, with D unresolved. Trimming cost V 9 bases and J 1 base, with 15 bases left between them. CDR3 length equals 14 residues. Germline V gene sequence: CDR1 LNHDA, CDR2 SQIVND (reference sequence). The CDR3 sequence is CASTMVPGNTEAFF. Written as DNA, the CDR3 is TGTGCCAGCACCATGGTTCCGGGGAACACTGAAGCTTTCTTT.

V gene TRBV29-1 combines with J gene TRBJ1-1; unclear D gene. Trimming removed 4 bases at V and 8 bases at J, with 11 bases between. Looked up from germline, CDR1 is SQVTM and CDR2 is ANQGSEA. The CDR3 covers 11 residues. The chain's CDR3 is CSVGVGTEAFF. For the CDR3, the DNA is TGCAGCGTTGGGGTAGGAACGGAAGCTTTCTTT.

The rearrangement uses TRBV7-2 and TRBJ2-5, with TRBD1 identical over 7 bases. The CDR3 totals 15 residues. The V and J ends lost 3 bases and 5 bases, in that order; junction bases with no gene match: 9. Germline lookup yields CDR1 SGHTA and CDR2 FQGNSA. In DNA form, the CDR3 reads TGTGCCAGCAGCTTGACAGGGTTGGTCTGGGAGACCCAGTACTTC. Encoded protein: CASSLTGLVWETQYF. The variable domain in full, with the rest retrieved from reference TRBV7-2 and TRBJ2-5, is GAGVSQSPSNKVTEKGKDVELRCDPISGHTALYWYRQSLGQGLEFLIYFQGNSAPDKSGLPSDRFSAERTGGSVSTLTIQRTQQEDSAVYLCASSLTGLVWETQYFGPGTRLLVL.

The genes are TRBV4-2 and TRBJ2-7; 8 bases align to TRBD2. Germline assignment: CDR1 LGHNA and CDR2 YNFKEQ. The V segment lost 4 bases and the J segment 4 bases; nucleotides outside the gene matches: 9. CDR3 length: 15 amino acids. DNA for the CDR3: TGTGCCAGCAGCCCCCGGGAGGGGACGTTGTACGAGCAGTACTTC. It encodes CASSPREGTLYEQYF.

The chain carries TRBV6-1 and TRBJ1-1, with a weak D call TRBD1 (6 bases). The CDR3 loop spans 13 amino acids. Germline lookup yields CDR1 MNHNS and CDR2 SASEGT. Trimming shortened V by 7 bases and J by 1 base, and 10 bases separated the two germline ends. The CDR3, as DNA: TGTGCCAGCATTGAGACAGGGAACACTGAAGCTTTCTTT. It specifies CASIETGNTEAFF.

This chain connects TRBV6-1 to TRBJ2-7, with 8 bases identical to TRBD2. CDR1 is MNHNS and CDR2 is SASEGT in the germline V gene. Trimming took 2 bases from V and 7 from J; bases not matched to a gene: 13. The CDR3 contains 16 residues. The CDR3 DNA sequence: TGTGCCAGCAGTGAACAGGAAGGAGCGGGAGTGAGAGAGCAGTACTTC. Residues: CASSEQEGAGVREQYF.

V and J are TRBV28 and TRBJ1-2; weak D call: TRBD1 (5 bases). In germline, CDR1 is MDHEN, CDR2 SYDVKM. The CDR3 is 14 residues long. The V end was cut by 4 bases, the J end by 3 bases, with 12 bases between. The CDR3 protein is CASSSRDGDYGYTF. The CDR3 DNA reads TGTGCCAGCAGTTCCCGGGACGGTGACTATGGCTACACCTTC.

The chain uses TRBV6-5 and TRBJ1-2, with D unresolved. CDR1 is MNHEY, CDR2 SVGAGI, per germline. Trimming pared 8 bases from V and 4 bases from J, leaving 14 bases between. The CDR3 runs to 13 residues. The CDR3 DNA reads TGTGCCAGCGGTCCTATGGCGGGCTATGGCTACACCTTC. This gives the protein CASGPMAGYGYTF.

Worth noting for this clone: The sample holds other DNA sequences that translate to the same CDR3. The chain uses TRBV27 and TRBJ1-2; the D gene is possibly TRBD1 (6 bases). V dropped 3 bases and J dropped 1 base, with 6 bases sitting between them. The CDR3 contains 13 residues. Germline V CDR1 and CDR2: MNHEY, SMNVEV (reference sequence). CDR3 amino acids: CASSFRGNYGYTF. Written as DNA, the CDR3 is TGTGCCAGCAGTTTCAGGGGTAACTATGGCTACACCTTC.

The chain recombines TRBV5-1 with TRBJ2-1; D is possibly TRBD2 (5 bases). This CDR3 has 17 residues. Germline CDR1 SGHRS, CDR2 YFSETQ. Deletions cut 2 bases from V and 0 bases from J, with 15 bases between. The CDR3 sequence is CASSFGLRTSSYNEQFF. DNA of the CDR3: TGCGCCAGCAGCTTTGGACTCAGGACCAGCTCCTACAATGAGCAGTTCTTC.

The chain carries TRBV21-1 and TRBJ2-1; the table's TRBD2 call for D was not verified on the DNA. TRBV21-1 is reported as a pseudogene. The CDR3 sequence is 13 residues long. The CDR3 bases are TGTGCCAGCTCGCGGCCCCTCTACAATGAGCAGTTCTTC. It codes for CASSRPLYNEQFF.

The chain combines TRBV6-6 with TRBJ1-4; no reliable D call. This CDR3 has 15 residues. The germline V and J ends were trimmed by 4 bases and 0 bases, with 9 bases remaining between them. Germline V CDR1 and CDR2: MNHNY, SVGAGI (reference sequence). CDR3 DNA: TGTGCCAGCAGTTCCTACACCTCAACTAATGAAAAACTGTTTTTT. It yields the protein CASSSYTSTNEKLFF.

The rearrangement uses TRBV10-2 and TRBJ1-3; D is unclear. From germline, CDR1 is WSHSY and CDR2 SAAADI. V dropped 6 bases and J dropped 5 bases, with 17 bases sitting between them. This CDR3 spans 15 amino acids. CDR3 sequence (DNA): TGCGCCAGCAGCCCCGCTTGGTTCGACCGAAACACCATATATTTT. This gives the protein CASSPAWFDRNTIYF.

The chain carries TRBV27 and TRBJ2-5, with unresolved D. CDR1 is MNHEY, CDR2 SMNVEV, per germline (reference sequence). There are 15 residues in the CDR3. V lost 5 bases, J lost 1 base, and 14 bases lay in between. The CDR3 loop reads CASSKKTGPQETQYF. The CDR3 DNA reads TGTGCCAGCAGTAAGAAGACGGGCCCCCAAGAGACCCAGTACTTC.

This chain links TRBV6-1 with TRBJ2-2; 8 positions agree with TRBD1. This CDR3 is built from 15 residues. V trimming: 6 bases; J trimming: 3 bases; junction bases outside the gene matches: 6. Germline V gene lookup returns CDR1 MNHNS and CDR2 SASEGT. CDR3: CASRTGAKDTGELFF. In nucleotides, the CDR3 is TGTGCCAGCAGGACAGGGGCGAAGGACACCGGGGAGCTGTTTTTT.

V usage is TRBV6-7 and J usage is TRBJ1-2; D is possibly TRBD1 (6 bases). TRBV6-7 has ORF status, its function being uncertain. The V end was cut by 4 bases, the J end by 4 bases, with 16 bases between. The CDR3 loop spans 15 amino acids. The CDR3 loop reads CASSLQGRKLYGYTF. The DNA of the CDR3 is TGTGCCAGCAGTTTACAGGGACGTAAACTCTATGGCTACACCTTC.

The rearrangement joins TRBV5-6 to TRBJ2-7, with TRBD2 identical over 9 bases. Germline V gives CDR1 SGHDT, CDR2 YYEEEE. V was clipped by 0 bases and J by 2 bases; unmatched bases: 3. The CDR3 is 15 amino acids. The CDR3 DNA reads TGTGCCAGCAGCTTGGCAATAGCGGGAGCCTACGAGCAGTACTTC. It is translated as CASSLAIAGAYEQYF.

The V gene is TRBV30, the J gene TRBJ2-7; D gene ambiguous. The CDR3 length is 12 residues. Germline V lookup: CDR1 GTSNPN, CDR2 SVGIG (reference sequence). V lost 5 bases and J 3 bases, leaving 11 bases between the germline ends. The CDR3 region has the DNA TGTGCCTGGGGTGCCGCCGACTACGAGCAGTACTTC. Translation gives CAWGAADYEQYF.

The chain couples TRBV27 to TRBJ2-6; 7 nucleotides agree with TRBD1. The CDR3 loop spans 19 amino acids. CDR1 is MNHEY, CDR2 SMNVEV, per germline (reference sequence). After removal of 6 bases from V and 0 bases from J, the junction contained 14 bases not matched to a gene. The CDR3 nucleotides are TGTGCCAGCAGCAGAATCCGGGACAGTGTTAGCTCTGGGGCCAACGTCCTGACTTTC. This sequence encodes CASSRIRDSVSSGANVLTF.

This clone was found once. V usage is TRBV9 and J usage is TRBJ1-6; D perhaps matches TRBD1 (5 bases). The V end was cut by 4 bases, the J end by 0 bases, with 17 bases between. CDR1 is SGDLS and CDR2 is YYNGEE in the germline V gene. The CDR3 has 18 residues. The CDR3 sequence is CASSPGGGGSSYNSPLHF. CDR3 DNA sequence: TGTGCCAGCAGCCCCGGCGGGGGGGGGAGCTCCTATAATTCACCCCTCCACTTT.